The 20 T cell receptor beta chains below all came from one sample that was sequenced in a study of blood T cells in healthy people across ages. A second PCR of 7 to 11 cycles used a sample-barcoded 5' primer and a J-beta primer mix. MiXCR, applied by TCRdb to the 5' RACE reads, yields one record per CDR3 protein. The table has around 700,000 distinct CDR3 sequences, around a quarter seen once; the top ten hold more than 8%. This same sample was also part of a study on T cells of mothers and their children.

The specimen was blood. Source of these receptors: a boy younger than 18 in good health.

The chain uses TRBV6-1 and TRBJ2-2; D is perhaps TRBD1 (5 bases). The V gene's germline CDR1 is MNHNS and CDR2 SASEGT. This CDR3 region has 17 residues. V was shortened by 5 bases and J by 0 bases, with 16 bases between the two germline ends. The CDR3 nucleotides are TGTGCCAGCAGTAGAATACCGGACATCTCGAACACCGGGGAGCTGTTTTTT. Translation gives CASSRIPDISNTGELFF.

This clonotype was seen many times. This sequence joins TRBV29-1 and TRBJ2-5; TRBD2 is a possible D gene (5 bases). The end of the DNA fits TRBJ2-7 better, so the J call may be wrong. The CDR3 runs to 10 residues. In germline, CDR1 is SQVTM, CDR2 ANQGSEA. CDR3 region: CSVFAGEQYF. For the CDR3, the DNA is TGCAGCGTTTTTGCGGGCGAGCAGTACTTC.

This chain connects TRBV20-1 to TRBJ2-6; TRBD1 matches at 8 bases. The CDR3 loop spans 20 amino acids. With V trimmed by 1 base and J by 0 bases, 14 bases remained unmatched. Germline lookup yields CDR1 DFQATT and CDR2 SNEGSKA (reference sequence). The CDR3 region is CSARVPPGTGASSGANVLTF. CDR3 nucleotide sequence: TGCAGTGCTAGAGTTCCGCCCGGGACAGGCGCAAGCTCTGGGGCCAACGTCCTGACTTTC.

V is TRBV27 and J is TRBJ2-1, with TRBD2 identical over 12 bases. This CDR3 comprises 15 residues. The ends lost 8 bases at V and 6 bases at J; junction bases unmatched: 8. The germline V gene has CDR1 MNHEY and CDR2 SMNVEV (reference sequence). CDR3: CASLDLAGGINEQFF. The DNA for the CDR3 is TGTGCCAGCCTCGACCTAGCGGGGGGGATCAATGAGCAGTTCTTC.

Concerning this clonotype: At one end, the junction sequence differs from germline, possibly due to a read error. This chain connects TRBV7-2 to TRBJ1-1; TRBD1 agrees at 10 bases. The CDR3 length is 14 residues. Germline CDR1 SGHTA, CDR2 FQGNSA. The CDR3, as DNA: TGTGCCAGCAGCTCGGACAGGGGGTACACTCAAGCTTTCTTT. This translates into CASSSDRGYTQAFF.

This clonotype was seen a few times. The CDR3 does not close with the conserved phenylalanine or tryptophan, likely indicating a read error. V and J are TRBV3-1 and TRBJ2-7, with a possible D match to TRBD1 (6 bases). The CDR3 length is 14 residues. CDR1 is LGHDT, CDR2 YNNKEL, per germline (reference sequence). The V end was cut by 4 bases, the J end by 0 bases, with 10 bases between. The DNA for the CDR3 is TGTGCCAGCAGCCCCACAGGGAACTCCTACGAGCAGTACTCC. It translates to CASSPTGNSYEQYS.

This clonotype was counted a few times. The CDR3 reads CASSPPVAGDGDTQYF. As DNA, the CDR3 is TGTGCCAGCAGCCCCCCAGTAGCGGGGGACGGAGATACGCAGTATTTT. V gene TRBV5-5 combines with J gene TRBJ2-3, with 9 positions matching TRBD2. Trimming removed 4 bases from V and 5 bases from J; junction bases left unmatched: 11. Germline CDR1 reads SGHKS; CDR2 reads YYEKEE (reference sequence). This CDR3 region has 16 residues.

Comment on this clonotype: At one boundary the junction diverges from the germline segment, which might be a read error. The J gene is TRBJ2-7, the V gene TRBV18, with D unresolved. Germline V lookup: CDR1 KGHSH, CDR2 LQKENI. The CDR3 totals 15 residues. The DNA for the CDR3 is TGCGCCAGTTCGACCTCCGGGTCAGACTCCTACGAGCAGTACTTC. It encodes CASSTSGSDSYEQYF.

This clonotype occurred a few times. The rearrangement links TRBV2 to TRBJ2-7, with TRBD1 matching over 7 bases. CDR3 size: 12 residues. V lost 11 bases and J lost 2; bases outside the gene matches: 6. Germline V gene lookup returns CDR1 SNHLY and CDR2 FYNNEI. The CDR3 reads CAVRDSPYEQYF. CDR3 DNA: TGTGCCGTCCGGGACAGTCCCTACGAGCAGTACTTC.

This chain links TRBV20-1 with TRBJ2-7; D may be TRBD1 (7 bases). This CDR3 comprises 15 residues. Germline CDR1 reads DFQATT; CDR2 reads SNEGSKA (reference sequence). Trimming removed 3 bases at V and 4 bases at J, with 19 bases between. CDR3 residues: CSASQPRTGGYEQYF. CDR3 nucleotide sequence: TGCAGTGCTAGTCAGCCCAGGACAGGAGGGTACGAGCAGTACTTC.

CDR3 loop: CAIGLAGHYEQYF. For the CDR3, the DNA is TGTGCCATCGGTCTAGCGGGCCATTACGAGCAGTACTTC. The chain has TRBV10-3 and TRBJ2-7; 8 nucleotides match TRBD2. After removal of 8 bases from V and 4 bases from J, the junction contained 7 bases not matched to a gene. This CDR3 region has 13 residues. Germline CDR1 reads ENHRY; CDR2 reads SYGVKD.

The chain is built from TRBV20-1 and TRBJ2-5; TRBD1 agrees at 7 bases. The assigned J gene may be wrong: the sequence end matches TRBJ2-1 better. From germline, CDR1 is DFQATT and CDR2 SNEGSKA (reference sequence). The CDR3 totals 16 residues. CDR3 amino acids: CSAIRDSLGTYNEQFF. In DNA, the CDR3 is TGCAGTGCTATCCGGGACAGCCTAGGGACATACAATGAGCAGTTCTTC.

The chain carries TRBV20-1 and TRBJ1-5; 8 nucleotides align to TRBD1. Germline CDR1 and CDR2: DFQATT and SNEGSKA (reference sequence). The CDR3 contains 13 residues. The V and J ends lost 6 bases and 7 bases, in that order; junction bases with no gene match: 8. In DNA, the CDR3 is TGCAGTGCAGGACAGGGAGAAAGGCAGCCCCAGCATTTT. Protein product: CSAGQGERQPQHF.

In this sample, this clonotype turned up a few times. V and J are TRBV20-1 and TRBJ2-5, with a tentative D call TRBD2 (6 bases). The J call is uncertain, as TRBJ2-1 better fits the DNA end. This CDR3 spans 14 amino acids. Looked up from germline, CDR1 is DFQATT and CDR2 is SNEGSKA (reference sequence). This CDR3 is CSALLGTPPNEQFF. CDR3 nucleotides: TGCAGTGCTCTGTTGGGGACTCCACCCAATGAGCAGTTCTTC.

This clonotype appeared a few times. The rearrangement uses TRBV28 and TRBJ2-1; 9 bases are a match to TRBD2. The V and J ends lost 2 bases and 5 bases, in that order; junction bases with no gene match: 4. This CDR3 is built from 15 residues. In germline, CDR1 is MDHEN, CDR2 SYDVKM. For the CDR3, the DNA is TGTGCCAGCAGTTTAGGCGGGAGGGCCCACAATGAGCAGTTCTTC. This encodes CASSLGGRAHNEQFF.

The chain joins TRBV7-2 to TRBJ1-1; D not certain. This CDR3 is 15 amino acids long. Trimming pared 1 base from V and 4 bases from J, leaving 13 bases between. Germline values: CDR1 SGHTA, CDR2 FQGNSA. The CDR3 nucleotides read TGTGCCAGCAGCTTAGGTATTTCACTTCCCACTGAAGCTTTCTTT. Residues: CASSLGISLPTEAFF.

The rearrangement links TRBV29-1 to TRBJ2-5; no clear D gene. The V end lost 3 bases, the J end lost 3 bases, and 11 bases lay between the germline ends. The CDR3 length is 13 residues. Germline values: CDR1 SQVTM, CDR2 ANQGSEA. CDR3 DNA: TGCAGCGTTGATGGTGGGGTCAAAGAGACCCAGTACTTC. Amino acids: CSVDGGVKETQYF.

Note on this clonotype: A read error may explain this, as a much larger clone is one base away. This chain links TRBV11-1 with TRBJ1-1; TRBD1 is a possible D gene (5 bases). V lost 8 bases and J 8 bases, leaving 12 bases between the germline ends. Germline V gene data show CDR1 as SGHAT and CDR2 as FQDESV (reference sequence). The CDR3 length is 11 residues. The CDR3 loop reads CASGQDKEAFF. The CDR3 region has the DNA TGTGCCAGCGGCCAGGACAAGGAAGCTTTCTTT.

In nucleotides, the CDR3 is TGTGCCAGCAGTGAATTCTTTACTAGCGGATCCTACGAGCAGTACTTC. Translated: CASSEFFTSGSYEQYF. The chain combines TRBV25-1 with TRBJ2-7, with TRBD2 identical over 8 bases. Per the germline V gene, CDR1 is MGHDK and CDR2 is SYGVNS. The CDR3 length is 16 residues. J gave up 1 base and V 1 base, and 6 bases lay outside the gene matches.

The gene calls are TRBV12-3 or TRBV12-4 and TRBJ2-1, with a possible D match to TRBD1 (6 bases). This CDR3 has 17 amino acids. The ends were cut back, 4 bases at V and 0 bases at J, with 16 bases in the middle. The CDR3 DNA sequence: TGTGCCAGCAGTTCATTGGACAGATTAAGCTCCTACAATGAGCAGTTCTTC. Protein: CASSSLDRLSSYNEQFF.